These 21 T cell receptor beta chains were all obtained from the same sample, sequenced in a study of control samples from healthy donors and cancer patients. Here immunoSEQ multiplex PCR was the method, and the copy in TCRdb shows in-frame clones only, minus some. The repertoire holds roughly 80,000 clones, with about 88% as singletons. The sequenced material came from blood. The origin of the receptors is a woman between 50 and 59 years old in good health.

The genes are TRBV19 and TRBJ1-5; D gene ambiguous. In germline, CDR1 is LNHDA, CDR2 SQIVND (reference sequence). The CDR3 runs 17 residues. Between the trimmed V and J ends, which lost 2 bases and 5 bases, there was a span of 19 bases. This CDR3 reads CASSISFSTFGYQPQHF. CDR3 sequence (DNA): TGTGCCAGTAGTATAAGTTTTAGTACGTTTGGTTATCAGCCCCAGCATTTT.

This chain connects TRBV5-4 to TRBJ2-1; D call uncertain. The CDR3 spans 14 residues. Trimming left V 0 bases short and J 6 bases short, with 10 bases between. Germline V CDR1 and CDR2: SGHNT, YYREEE (reference sequence). CDR3 in DNA: TGTGCCAGCAGCTTGGATTTTGTAGTCAATGAGCAGTTCTTC. It yields the protein CASSLDFVVNEQFF.

The table lists this clone with a count of one. The gene calls are TRBV25-1 and TRBJ2-1; D is possibly TRBD1 or TRBD2 (5 bases each). V lost 3 bases and J 6 bases, leaving 15 bases between the germline ends. Germline V lookup: CDR1 MGHDK, CDR2 SYGVNS. This CDR3 spans 15 amino acids. The CDR3 region has the DNA TGTGCCAGCAGTGATGTAGAGAGGGGCCTCAATGAGCAGTTCTTC. Amino acid sequence: CASSDVERGLNEQFF.

V usage is TRBV7-6 and J usage is TRBJ2-6; D is ambiguous. This CDR3 spans 16 amino acids. The germline V gene has CDR1 SGHVS and CDR2 FNYEAQ. V lost 3 bases to trimming and J lost 0 bases, with 9 bases between them. The CDR3 DNA follows: TGTGCCAGCAGCTTGTCAGGTGCCTCTGGGGCCAACGTCCTGACTTTC. It translates to CASSLSGASGANVLTF.

The rearrangement joins TRBV11-2 to TRBJ2-1; 13 nucleotides agree with TRBD2. Trimming at V came to 9 bases and at J to 5 bases, leaving 1 base not matched to a gene. CDR3 length equals 13 residues. Germline CDR1 is SGHAT and CDR2 is FQNNGV. CDR3 sequence: CASGTSGDNEQFF. CDR3 bases: TGTGCCAGTGGGACTAGCGGGGACAATGAGCAGTTCTTC. Together with reference TRBV11-2 and TRBJ2-1, the CDR3 gives the full variable domain: EAGVAQSPRYKIIEKRQSVAFWCNPISGHATLYWYQQILGQGPKLLIQFQNNGVVDDSQLPKDRFSAERLKGVDSTLKIQPAKLEDSAVYLCASGTSGDNEQFFGPGTRLTVL.

The chain couples TRBV9 to TRBJ1-3; 9 bases align to TRBD1. The CDR3 has 15 amino acids. CDR1 and CDR2 from the germline V gene are SGDLS and YYNGEE. The V segment lost 3 bases and the J segment 2 bases; nucleotides outside the gene matches: 3. CDR3 DNA: TGTGCCAGCAGCGCATGGACAGGGGCTGGAAACACCATATATTTT. It specifies CASSAWTGAGNTIYF.

The V call is TRBV5-1, the J call TRBJ2-1; D is unclear. V was pared by 5 bases and J by 5 bases, with 14 bases between. CDR1 is SGHRS and CDR2 is YFSETQ in the germline V gene. The CDR3 sequence is 14 residues long. The CDR3 DNA sequence: TGCGCCAGCAGTTCCAGAGACGGAAACAATGAGCAGTTCTTC. Residues: CASSSRDGNNEQFF.

The chain links TRBV3-1 (or the pseudogene TRBV3-2) to TRBJ1-5; no reliable D call. Germline V gene data show CDR1 as LGHDT and CDR2 as YNNKEL (reference sequence). Trimming took 2 bases from V and 1 from J, leaving 6 bases between them. This CDR3 is 14 amino acids long. The DNA for the CDR3 is TGTGCCAGCAGCCAAAGCGTCAGCAATCAGCCCCAGCATTTT. Translated: CASSQSVSNQPQHF.

V and J are TRBV4-1 and TRBJ1-1; D remains unclear. V was shortened by 0 bases and J by 1 base, with 3 bases between the two germline ends. The germline CDR1 and CDR2 sequences are MGHRA and YSYEKL. CDR3 size: 13 residues. CDR3 amino acids: CASSQERNTEAFF. The CDR3 coding sequence is TGCGCCAGCAGCCAAGAGAGGAACACTGAAGCTTTCTTT.

V and J are TRBV11-2 and TRBJ2-4; D not certain. This CDR3 is 12 amino acids long. With 1 base removed from V and 11 bases from J, the gap between germline ends came to 9 bases. CDR1 SGHAT and CDR2 FQNNGV come from the germline V gene. The DNA of the CDR3 is TGTGCCAGCAGCTTAGTAGGTACCCTTCAGTACTTC. It encodes CASSLVGTLQYF. The full variable domain, in which reference TRBV11-2 and TRBJ2-4 provide the parts outside the CDR3, is EAGVAQSPRYKIIEKRQSVAFWCNPISGHATLYWYQQILGQGPKLLIQFQNNGVVDDSQLPKDRFSAERLKGVDSTLKIQPAKLEDSAVYLCASSLVGTLQYFGAGTRLSVL.

V is TRBV9 and J is TRBJ1-2; TRBD1 is a possible D gene (6 bases). The CDR3 is made up of 15 amino acids. The V end was cut by 0 bases, the J end by 8 bases, with 17 bases between. Germline lookup yields CDR1 SGDLS and CDR2 YYNGEE. DNA for the CDR3: TGTGCCAGCAGCGTAGATCCGGGGGCGTATGAGGGCTACACCTTC. This gives the protein CASSVDPGAYEGYTF.

The chain carries TRBV19 and TRBJ2-3; 8 bases match TRBD2. Germline CDR1 reads LNHDA; CDR2 reads SQIVND (reference sequence). The trim removed 4 bases at V and 6 bases at J, leaving 6 bases unmatched. The CDR3 spans 14 residues. Here the CDR3 DNA reads TGTGCCAGTAGTACGGGGGGGGGCCGCGATACGCAGTATTTT. Protein: CASSTGGGRDTQYF.

The chain has TRBV6-6 and TRBJ1-5; 7 nucleotides match TRBD1. V lost 6 bases to trimming and J lost 7 bases; unmatched junction nucleotides: 12. Germline CDR1 and CDR2: MNHNY and SVGAGI (reference sequence). CDR3 length: 15 residues. The CDR3 spells CASRDGDSSRQPQHF. In nucleotides, the CDR3 is TGTGCCAGCAGGGATGGGGACAGTTCCCGACAGCCCCAGCATTTT.

The rearrangement links TRBV7-9 to TRBJ1-4; D gene unclear. The CDR3 is 14 residues long. With 1 base removed from V and 11 bases from J, the gap between germline ends came to 14 bases. CDR1 and CDR2 (germline): SEHNR, FQNEAQ (reference sequence). The DNA of the CDR3 is TGTGCCAGCAGCTTAGGTTCGGGAAGCGAGAAACTGTTTTTT. This encodes CASSLGSGSEKLFF.

The V and J genes are TRBV6-4 and TRBJ2-4, with D perhaps matching TRBD2 (6 bases). The germline gives CDR1 MRHNA, CDR2 SNTAGT. This CDR3 is 15 amino acids long. Between the trimmed V and J ends, which lost 2 bases and 7 bases, there was a span of 15 bases. The CDR3 DNA reads TGTGCCAGCAGTGACGGAACGGGGGAGATGAACATTCAGTACTTC. This translates into CASSDGTGEMNIQYF.

The chain couples TRBV5-1 to TRBJ2-5; TRBD2 aligns across 8 bases. Unmatched junction bases numbered 8, after V lost 7 bases and J lost 3 bases. Germline CDR1 reads SGHRS; CDR2 reads YFSETQ. This CDR3 region has 14 residues. The CDR3 nucleotides read TGCGCCAGCTGCCCAGGAGCGGGGGAAGAGACCCAGTACTTC. Translating it yields CASCPGAGEETQYF. The full variable domain, with the rest looked up from reference TRBV5-1 and TRBJ2-5, is KAGVTQTPRYLIKTRGQQVTLSCSPISGHRSVSWYQQTPGQGLQFLFEYFSETQRNKGNFPGRFSGRQFSNSRSEMNVSTLELGDSALYLCASCPGAGEETQYFGPGTRLLVL.

About this clone itself: The same CDR3 also results from other DNA sequences found in this sample. This chain uses TRBV19 with TRBJ1-2, with D possibly being TRBD1 (5 bases). Trimming left V 3 bases short and J 8 bases short, with 10 bases between. This CDR3 is 12 amino acids long. Germline V gene sequence: CDR1 LNHDA, CDR2 SQIVND (reference sequence). The CDR3 loop reads CASSIRDGGYTF. Written as DNA, the CDR3 is TGTGCCAGTAGTATCAGGGATGGCGGCTACACCTTC.

This clone is a singleton in its sample. The chain recombines TRBV2 with TRBJ1-3; D perhaps matches TRBD1 (6 bases). Looked up from germline, CDR1 is SNHLY and CDR2 is FYNNEI. Between the trimmed V and J ends, which lost 4 bases and 0 bases, there was a span of 7 bases. The CDR3 is made up of 14 amino acids. In nucleotides, the CDR3 is TGTGCCAGCAGTGGGACAGCCTCTGGAAACACCATATATTTT. Its translation is CASSGTASGNTIYF.

The chain links TRBV12-5 to TRBJ1-4; D call uncertain. The germline gives CDR1 LGHNT, CDR2 FRNRAP. The CDR3 runs to 14 residues. V lost 3 bases, J lost 2 bases, and 7 bases lay in between. CDR3 protein: CASGFSGTNEKLFF. CDR3 DNA: TGTGCTAGTGGTTTTTCGGGGACTAATGAAAAACTGTTTTTT.

This clone appeared a single time. V usage is TRBV11-3 and J usage is TRBJ2-3, with D unresolved. The ends were cut back, 5 bases at V and 2 bases at J, with 11 bases in the middle. Germline CDR1 is SGHNT and CDR2 is YENEEA. The CDR3 extends over 14 amino acids. As DNA, the CDR3 is TGTGCCAGCAGCCCCCGGCGGCTCACAGATACGCAGTATTTT. Translating gives CASSPRRLTDTQYF.

J is TRBJ1-5 and V is TRBV5-1; D is undetermined. Trimming shortened V by 0 bases and J by 1 base, and 8 bases separated the two germline ends. The CDR3 length is 15 residues. Germline V CDR1 and CDR2: SGHRS, YFSETQ. CDR3 in DNA: TGCGCCAGCAGCTTGGTGGGAGAAAGCAATCAGCCCCAGCATTTT. It encodes CASSLVGESNQPQHF.